A single T cell receptor beta chain is shown here with its context. Authors' data handling: Estimation of nucleated cell counts relied on the amplification of reference gene primers. Clones were sequenced by immunoSEQ multiplex PCR, and TCRdb holds only the in-frame ones, with some missing. V, J and clone size are those of that table, while D and trimming were read from the DNA. The table records roughly 500,000 clones, roughly 89% of them present only once. The CDR3 loop spans 14 amino acids. The V gene end was trimmed by 6 bases and the J gene end by 0 bases; junction bases not matched to a gene: 4. The germline CDR1 and CDR2 sequences are SGHAT and FQDESV (reference sequence). These data originate in a study of blood T cell repertoires in COVID-19. As for the study in general: Acute and convalescent COVID-19 samples came from the United States, Italy and Spain.

The chain recombines TRBV11-1 with TRBJ1-1; 7 nucleotides align to TRBD1. The specimen was peripheral blood. The sequence came from a man aged 18 to 30 with COVID-19, enrolled during active disease. CDR3 protein: CASRPQGVNTEAFF. CDR3 sequence (DNA): TGTGCCAGCAGGCCCCAGGGGGTGAACACTGAAGCTTTCTTT.